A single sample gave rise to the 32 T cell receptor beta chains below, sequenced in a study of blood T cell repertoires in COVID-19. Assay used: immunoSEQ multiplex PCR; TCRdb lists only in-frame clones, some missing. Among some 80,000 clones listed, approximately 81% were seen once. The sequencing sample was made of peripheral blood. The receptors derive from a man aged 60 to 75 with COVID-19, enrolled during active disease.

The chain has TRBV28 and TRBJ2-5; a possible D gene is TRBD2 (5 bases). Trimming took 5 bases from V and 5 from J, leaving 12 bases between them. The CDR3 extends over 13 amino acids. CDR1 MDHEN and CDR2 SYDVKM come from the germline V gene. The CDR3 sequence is CASSAPGLETQYF. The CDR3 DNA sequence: TGTGCCAGCAGTGCCCCCGGACTGGAGACCCAGTACTTC.

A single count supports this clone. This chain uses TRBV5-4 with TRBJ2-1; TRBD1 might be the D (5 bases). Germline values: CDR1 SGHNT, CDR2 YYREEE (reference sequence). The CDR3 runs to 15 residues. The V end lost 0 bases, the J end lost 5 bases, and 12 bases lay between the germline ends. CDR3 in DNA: TGTGCCAGCAGCTTGGTGGCAGGGCCAAACAATGAGCAGTTCTTC. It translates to CASSLVAGPNNEQFF.

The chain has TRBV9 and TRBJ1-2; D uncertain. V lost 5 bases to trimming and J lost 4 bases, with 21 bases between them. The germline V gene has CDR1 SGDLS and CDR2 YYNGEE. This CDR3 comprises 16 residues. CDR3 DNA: TGTGCCAGCAGGACGTTGTTAAGGCGAGCGGCCTATGGCTACACCTTC. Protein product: CASRTLLRRAAYGYTF.

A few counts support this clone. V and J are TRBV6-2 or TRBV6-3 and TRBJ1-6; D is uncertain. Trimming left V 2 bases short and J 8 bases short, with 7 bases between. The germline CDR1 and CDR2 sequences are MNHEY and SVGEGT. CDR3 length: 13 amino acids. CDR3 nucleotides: TGTGCCAGCAGTTACGCCCGGGATTCACCCCTCCACTTT. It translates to CASSYARDSPLHF.

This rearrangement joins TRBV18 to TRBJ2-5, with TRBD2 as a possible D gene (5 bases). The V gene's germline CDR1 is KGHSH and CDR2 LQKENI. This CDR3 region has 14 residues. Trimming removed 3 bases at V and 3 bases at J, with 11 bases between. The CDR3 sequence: CASSPSDGEETQYF. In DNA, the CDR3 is TGTGCCAGCTCACCCTCTGACGGGGAAGAGACCCAGTACTTC.

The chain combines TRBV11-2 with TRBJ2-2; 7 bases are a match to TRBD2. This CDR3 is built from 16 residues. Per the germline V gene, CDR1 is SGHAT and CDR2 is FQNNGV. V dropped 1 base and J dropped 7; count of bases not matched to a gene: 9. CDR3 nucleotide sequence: TGTGCCAGCAGCTTAGGCCTAGCCGGGACTAACGGGGAGCTGTTTTTT. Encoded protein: CASSLGLAGTNGELFF.

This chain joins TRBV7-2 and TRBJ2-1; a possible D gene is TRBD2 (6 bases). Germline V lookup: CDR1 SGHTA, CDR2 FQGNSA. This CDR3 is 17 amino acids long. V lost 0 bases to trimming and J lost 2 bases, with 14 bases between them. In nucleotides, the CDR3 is TGTGCCAGCAGCTTAGCGTCGACGGGGGATGCCTACAATGAGCAGTTCTTC. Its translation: CASSLASTGDAYNEQFF.

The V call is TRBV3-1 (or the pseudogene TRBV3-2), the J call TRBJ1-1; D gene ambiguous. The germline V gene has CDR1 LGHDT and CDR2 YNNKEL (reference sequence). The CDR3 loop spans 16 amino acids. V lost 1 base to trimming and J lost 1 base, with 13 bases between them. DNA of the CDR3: TGTGCCAGCAGCCAAGCGGCCGGACGGGGGAACACTGAAGCTTTCTTT. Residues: CASSQAAGRGNTEAFF.

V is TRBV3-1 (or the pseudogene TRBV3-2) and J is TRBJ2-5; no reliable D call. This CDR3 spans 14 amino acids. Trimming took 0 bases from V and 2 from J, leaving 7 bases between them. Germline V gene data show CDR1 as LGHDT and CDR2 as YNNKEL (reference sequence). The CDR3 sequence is CASSQELTQETQYF. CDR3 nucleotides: TGTGCCAGCAGCCAAGAACTCACTCAAGAGACCCAGTACTTC.

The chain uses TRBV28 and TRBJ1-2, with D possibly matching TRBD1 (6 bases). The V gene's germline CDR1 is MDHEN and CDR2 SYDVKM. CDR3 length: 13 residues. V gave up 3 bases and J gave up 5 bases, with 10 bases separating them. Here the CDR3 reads CASSFGQHYGYTF. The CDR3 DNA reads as TGTGCCAGCAGTTTCGGACAGCATTATGGCTACACCTTC.

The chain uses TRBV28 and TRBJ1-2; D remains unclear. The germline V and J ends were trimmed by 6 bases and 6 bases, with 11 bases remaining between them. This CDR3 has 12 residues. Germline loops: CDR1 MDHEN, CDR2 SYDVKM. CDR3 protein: CASSPPLHGYTF. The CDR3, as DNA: TGTGCCAGCAGCCCTCCTCTTCATGGCTACACCTTC.

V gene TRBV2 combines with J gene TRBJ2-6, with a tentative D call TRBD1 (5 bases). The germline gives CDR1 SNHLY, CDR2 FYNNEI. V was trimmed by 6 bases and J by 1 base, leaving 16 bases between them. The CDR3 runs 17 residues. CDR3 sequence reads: CASSERSSGSGANVLTF. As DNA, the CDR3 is TGTGCCAGCAGCGAACGATCGTCAGGGTCTGGGGCCAACGTCCTGACTTTC.

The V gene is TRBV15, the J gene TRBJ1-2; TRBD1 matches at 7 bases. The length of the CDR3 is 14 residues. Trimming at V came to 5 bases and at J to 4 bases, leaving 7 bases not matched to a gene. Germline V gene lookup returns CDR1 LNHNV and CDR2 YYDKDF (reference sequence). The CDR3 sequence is CATSGNRGGYGYTF. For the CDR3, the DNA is TGTGCCACCAGCGGGAACAGGGGTGGCTATGGCTACACCTTC.

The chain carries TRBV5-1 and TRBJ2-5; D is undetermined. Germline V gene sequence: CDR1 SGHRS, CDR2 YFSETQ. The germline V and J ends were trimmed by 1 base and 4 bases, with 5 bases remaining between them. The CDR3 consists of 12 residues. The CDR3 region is CASSLSGETQYF. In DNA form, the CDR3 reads TGCGCCAGCAGCTTGTCGGGAGAGACCCAGTACTTC.

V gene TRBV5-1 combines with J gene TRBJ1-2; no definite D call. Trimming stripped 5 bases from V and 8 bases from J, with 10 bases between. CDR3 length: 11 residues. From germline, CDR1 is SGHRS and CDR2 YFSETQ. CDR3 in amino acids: CASSRGQGYTF. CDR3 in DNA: TGCGCCAGCAGTCGTGGCCAGGGCTACACCTTC.

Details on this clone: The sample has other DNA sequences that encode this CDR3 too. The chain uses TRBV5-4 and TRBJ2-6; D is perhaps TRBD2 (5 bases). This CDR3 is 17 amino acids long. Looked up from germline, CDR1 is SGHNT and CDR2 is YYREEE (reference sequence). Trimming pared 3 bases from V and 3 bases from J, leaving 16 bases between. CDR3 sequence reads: CASSSGIDLGGANVLTF. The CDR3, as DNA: TGTGCCAGCAGCTCGGGGATCGATCTGGGTGGGGCCAACGTCCTGACTTTC.

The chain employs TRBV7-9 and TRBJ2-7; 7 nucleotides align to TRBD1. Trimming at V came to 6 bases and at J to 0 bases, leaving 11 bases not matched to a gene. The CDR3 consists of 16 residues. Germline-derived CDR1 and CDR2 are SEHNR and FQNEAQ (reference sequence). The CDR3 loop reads CASRYIGGRSSYEQYF. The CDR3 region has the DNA TGTGCCAGCAGGTACATAGGGGGCCGGAGCTCCTACGAGCAGTACTTC.

The CDR3 reads CASSSGPGQGAKEAFF. CDR3 sequence (DNA): TGTGCCAGCAGCTCCGGGCCGGGACAGGGGGCGAAGGAAGCTTTCTTT. The chain couples TRBV5-5 to TRBJ1-1, with 12 positions matching TRBD1. This CDR3 is 16 amino acids long. CDR1 SGHKS and CDR2 YYEKEE come from the germline V gene (reference sequence). Trimming at V came to 3 bases and at J to 8 bases, leaving 11 bases not matched to a gene.

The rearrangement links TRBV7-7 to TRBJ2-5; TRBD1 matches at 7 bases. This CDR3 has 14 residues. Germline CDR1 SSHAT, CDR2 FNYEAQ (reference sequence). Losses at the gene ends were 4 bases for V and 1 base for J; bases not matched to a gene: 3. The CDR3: CASSSGQLQETQYF. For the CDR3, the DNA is TGTGCCAGCAGCTCGGGACAGCTCCAAGAGACCCAGTACTTC.

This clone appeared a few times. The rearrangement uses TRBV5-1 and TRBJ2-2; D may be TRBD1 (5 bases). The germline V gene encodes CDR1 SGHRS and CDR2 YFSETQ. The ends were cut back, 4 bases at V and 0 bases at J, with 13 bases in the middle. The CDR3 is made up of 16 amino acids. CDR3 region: CASSKGWGTNTGELFF. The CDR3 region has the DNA TGCGCCAGCAGCAAGGGATGGGGCACGAACACCGGGGAGCTGTTTTTT.

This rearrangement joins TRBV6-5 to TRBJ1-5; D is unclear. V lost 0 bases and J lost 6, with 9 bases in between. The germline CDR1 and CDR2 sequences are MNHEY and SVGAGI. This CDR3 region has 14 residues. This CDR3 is CASSYSGGIQPQHF. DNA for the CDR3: TGTGCCAGCAGTTACTCAGGAGGGATTCAGCCCCAGCATTTT.

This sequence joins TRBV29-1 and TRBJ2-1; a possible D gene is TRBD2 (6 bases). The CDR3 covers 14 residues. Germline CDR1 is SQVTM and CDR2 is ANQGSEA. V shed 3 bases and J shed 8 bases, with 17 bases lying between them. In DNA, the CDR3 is TGCAGCGTTGAGTTGGGTAAAGGAGGGGATGAGCAGTTCTTC. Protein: CSVELGKGGDEQFF.

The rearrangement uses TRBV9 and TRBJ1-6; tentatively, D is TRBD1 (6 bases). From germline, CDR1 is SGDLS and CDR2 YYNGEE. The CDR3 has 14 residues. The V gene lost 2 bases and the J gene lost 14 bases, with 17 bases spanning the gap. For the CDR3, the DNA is TGTGCCAGCAGCGTTCAGGGACATCACACGTCCCTCCACTTT. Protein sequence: CASSVQGHHTSLHF.

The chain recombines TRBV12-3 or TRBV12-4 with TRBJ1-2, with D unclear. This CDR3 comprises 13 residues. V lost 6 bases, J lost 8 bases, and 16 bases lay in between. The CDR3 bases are TGTGCCAGCAGCCCCAGGAGGGTCAACGGCTACACCTTC. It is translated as CASSPRRVNGYTF.

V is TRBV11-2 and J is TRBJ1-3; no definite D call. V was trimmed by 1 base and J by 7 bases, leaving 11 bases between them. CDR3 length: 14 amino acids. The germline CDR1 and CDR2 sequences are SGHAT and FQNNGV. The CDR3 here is CASSLALEGNTIYF. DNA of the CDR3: TGTGCCAGCAGCTTAGCTTTAGAGGGCAACACCATATATTTT.

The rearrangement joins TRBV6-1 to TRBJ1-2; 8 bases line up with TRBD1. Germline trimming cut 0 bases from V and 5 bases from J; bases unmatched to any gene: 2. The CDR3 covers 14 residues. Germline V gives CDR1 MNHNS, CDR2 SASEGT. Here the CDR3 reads CASSEATGGYGYTF. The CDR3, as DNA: TGTGCCAGCAGTGAAGCAACAGGGGGTTATGGCTACACCTTC.

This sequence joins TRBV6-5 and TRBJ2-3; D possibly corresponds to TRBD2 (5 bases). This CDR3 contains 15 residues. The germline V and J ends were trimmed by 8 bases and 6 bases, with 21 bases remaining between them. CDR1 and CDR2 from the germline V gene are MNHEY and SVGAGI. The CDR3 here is CASPLGAEVFDTQYF. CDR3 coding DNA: TGTGCCAGCCCCCTCGGAGCGGAGGTCTTCGATACGCAGTATTTT.

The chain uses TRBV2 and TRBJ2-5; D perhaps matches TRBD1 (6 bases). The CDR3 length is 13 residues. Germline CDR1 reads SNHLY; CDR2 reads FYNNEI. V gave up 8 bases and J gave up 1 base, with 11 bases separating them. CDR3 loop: CASCGQSQETQYF. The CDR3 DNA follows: TGTGCCAGCTGCGGACAGAGCCAAGAGACCCAGTACTTC.

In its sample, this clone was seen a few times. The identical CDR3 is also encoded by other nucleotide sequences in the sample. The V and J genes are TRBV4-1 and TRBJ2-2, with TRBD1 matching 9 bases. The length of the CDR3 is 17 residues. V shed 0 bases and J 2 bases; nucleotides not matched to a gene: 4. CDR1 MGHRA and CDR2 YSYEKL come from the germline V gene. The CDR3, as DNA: TGCGCCAGCAGCCAAGATACAGGGGGCGCAAACACCGGGGAGCTGTTTTTT. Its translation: CASSQDTGGANTGELFF.

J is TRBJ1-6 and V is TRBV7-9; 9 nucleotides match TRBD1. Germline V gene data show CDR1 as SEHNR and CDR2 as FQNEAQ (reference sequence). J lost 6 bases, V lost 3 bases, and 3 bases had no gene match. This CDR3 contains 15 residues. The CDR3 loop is CASSFRDRANSPLHF. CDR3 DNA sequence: TGTGCCAGCAGCTTCCGGGACAGGGCTAATTCACCCCTCCACTTT.

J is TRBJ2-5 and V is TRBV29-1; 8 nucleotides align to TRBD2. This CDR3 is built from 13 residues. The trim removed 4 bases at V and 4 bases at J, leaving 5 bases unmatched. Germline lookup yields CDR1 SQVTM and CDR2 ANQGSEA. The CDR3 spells CSVARGLGETQYF. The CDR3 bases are TGCAGCGTTGCGAGGGGACTAGGAGAGACCCAGTACTTC.

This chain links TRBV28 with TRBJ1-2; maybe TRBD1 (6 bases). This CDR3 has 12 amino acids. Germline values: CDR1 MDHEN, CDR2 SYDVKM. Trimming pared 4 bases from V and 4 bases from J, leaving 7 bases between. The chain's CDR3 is CASSWTAYGYTF. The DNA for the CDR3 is TGTGCCAGCAGTTGGACAGCCTATGGCTACACCTTC.